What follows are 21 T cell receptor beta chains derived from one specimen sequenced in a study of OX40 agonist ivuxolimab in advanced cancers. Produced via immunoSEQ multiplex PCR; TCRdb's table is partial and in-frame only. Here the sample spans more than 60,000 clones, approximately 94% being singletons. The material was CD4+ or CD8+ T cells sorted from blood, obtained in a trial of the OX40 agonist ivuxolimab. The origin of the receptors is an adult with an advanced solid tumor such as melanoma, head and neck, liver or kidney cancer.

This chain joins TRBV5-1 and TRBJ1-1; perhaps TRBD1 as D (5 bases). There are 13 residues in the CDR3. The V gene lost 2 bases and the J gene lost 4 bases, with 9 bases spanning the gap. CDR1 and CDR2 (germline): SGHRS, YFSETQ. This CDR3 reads CASSFAGGTEAFF. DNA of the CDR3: TGCGCCAGCAGCTTTGCGGGGGGCACTGAAGCTTTCTTT.

The CDR3 region has the DNA TGCGCCAGCAGACTTAGCGGTGACGGGAGAAACATTCAGTACTTC. Translating gives CASRLSGDGRNIQYF. The chain couples TRBV5-1 to TRBJ2-4; TRBD2 might be the D (6 bases). Germline CDR1 reads SGHRS; CDR2 reads YFSETQ. This CDR3 comprises 15 residues. Trimming stripped 5 bases from V and 6 bases from J, with 18 bases between.

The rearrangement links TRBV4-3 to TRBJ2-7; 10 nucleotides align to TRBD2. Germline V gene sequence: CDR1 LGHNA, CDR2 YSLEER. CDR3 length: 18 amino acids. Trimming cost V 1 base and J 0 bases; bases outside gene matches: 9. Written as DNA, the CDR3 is TGCGCCAGCAGCCAAGGGGTGAGCGGGAGGGGGAGCTCCTACGAGCAGTACTTC. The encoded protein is CASSQGVSGRGSSYEQYF.

CDR3 protein: CASSQDPNRDNEQFF. The CDR3 nucleotides read TGCGCCAGCAGCCAAGATCCGAACAGGGACAATGAGCAGTTCTTC. The chain has TRBV4-3 and TRBJ2-1; maybe TRBD1 (6 bases). V lost 0 bases, J lost 5 bases, and 11 bases lay in between. The CDR3 has 15 residues. The germline V gene has CDR1 LGHNA and CDR2 YSLEER.

This chain's CDR3 is CASSLTGRPEAFF. The CDR3 DNA sequence: TGTGCCAGCAGCTTGACGGGTCGCCCTGAAGCTTTCTTT. The V and J genes are TRBV5-6 and TRBJ1-1; D remains unclear. Looked up from germline, CDR1 is SGHDT and CDR2 is YYEEEE. This CDR3 spans 13 amino acids. V gave up 1 base and J gave up 6 bases, with 10 bases separating them.

The CDR3 DNA is TGTGCCAGCAGCCTACCCCCGGGACTAGCGGGATCCTACGAGCAGTACTTC. It codes for CASSLPPGLAGSYEQYF. The V and J genes are TRBV7-2 and TRBJ2-7; 13 bases are a match to TRBD2. Germline loops: CDR1 SGHTA, CDR2 FQGNSA. J was trimmed by 1 base and V by 5 bases; bases with no gene match: 8. The CDR3 length is 17 residues.

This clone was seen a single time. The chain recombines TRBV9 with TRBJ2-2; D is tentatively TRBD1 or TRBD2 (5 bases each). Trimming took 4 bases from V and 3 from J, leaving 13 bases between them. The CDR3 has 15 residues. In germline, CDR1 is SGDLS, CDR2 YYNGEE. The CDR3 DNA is TGTGCCAGCAGCCTCTGGGGGACGGACACCGGGGAGCTGTTTTTT. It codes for CASSLWGTDTGELFF.

CDR3 bases: TGTGCCAGCAGCGCCCGTGGGGGGGCCGCCGGGGAGCTGTTTTTT. Amino acids: CASSARGGAAGELFF. The rearrangement joins TRBV7-9 to TRBJ2-2; a weak D match, TRBD2 (7 bases). In germline, CDR1 is SEHNR, CDR2 FQNEAQ (reference sequence). Between the trimmed V and J ends, which lost 5 bases and 6 bases, there was a span of 16 bases. This CDR3 comprises 15 residues.

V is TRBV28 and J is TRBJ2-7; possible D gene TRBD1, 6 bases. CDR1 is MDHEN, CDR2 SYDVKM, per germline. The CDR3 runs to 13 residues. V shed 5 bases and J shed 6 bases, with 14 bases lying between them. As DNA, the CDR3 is TGTGCCAGCAGTGATCTCTGGGGGCGCGAGCAGTACTTC. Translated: CASSDLWGREQYF.

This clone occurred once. This CDR3 reads CASSGLAENTGELFF. CDR3 DNA: TGTGCCAGCAGCGGACTAGCGGAGAACACCGGGGAGCTGTTTTTT. This chain connects TRBV27 to TRBJ2-2, with 10 bases identical to TRBD2. V lost 6 bases, J lost 1 base, and 2 bases stayed unmatched. Germline-derived CDR1 and CDR2 are MNHEY and SMNVEV (reference sequence). The CDR3 runs 15 residues.

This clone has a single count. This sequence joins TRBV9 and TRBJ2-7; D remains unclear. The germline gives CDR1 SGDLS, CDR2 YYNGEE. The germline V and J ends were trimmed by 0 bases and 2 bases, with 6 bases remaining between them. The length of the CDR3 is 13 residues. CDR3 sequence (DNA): TGTGCCAGCAGCGTAGCCCCGGCCTACGAGCAGTACTTC. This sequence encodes CASSVAPAYEQYF.

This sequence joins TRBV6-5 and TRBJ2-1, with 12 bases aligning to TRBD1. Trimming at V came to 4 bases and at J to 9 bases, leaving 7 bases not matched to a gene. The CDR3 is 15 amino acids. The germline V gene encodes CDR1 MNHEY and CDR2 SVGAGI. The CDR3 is CASSLPGQGAGEQFF. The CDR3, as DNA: TGTGCCAGCAGTTTGCCGGGACAGGGGGCGGGTGAGCAGTTCTTC.

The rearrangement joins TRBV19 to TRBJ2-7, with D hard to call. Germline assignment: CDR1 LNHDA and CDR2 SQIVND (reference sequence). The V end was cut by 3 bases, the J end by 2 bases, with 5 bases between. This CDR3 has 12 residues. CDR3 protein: CASSIGAYEQYF. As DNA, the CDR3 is TGTGCCAGTAGTATTGGGGCCTACGAGCAGTACTTC.

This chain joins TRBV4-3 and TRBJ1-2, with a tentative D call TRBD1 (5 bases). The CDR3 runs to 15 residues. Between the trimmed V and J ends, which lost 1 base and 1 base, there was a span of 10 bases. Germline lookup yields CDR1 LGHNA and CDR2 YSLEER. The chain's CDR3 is CASSQGVGVNYGYTF. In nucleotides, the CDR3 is TGCGCCAGCAGCCAAGGGGTGGGGGTTAACTATGGCTACACCTTC.

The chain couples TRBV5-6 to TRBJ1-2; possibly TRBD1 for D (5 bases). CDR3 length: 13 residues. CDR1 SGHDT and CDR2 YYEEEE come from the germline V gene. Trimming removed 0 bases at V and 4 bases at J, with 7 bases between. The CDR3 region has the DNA TGTGCCAGCAGCTTGGGCGGGGCCTATGGCTACACCTTC. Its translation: CASSLGGAYGYTF. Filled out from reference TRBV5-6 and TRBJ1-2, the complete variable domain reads DAGVTQSPTHLIKTRGQQVTLRCSPKSGHDTVSWYQQALGQGPQFIFQYYEEEERQRGNFPDRFSGHQFPNYSSELNVNALLLGDSALYLCASSLGGAYGYTFGSGTRLTVV.

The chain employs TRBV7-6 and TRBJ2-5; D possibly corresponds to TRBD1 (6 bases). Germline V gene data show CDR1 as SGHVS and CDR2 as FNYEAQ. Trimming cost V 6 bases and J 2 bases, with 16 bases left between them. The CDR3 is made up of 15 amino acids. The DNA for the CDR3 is TGTGCCAGCAGACCTGGTAGGACAGATCAAGAGACCCAGTACTTC. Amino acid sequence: CASRPGRTDQETQYF.

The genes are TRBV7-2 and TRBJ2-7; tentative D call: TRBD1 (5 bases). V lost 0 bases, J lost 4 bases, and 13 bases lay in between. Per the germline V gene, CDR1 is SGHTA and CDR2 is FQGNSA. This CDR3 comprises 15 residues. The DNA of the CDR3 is TGTGCCAGCAGCTTAGCCAGGGCAACAGTTTACGAGCAGTACTTC. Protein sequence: CASSLARATVYEQYF.

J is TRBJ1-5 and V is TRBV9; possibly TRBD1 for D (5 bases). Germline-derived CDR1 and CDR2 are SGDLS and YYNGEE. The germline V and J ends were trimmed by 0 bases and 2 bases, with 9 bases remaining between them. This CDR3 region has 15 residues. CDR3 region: CASSVGGMGNQPQHF. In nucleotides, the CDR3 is TGTGCCAGCAGCGTAGGGGGGATGGGCAATCAGCCCCAGCATTTT.

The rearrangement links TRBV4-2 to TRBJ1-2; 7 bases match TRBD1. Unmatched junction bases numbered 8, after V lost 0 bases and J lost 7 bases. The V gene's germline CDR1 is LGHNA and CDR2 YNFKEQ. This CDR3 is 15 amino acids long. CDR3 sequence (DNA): TGTGCCAGCAGCCAAGAAACTACAGGGGATGGTGGCTACACCTTC. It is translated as CASSQETTGDGGYTF.

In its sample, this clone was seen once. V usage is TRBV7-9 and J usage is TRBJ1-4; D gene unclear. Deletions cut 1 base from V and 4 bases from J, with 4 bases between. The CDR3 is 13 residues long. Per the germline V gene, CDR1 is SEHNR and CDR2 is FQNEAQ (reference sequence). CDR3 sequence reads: CASSLGGNEKLFF. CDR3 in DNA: TGTGCCAGCAGCTTAGGGGGTAATGAAAAACTGTTTTTT.

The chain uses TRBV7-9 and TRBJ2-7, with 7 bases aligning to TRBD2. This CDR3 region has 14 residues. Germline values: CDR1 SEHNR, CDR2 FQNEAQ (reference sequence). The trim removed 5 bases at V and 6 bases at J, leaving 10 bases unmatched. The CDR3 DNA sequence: TGTGCCAGCAGCCCTGGGACTACACGGGGCGAGCAGTACTTC. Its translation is CASSPGTTRGEQYF.